A single sample is the source of the 29 T cell receptor beta chains below, sequenced in a study of blood T cell repertoires in COVID-19. Assay: immunoSEQ multiplex PCR; the TCRdb copy retains only in-frame clones and omits some. The sample includes about 270,000 clones, more than 80% seen only once; the top ten take approximately 2.5%. Sequenced material: PBMCs or T cells enriched from blood (not recorded which). The receptors were gathered from a woman aged 18-29 years who had recovered from COVID-19.

This sequence joins TRBV27 and TRBJ2-7; no definite D call. CDR3 size: 14 residues. Germline V gives CDR1 MNHEY, CDR2 SMNVEV (reference sequence). The germline V and J ends were trimmed by 6 bases and 3 bases, with 15 bases remaining between them. The CDR3 DNA reads as TGTGCCAGCAGCCAGACAACATTCAACTACGAGCAGTACTTC. Protein product: CASSQTTFNYEQYF.

The chain uses TRBV28 and TRBJ1-3, with D tentatively TRBD1 (6 bases). Trimming pared 10 bases from V and 6 bases from J, leaving 19 bases between. CDR3 length equals 14 residues. Germline-derived CDR1 and CDR2 are MDHEN and SYDVKM. CDR3 sequence reads: CATKKGGDENTIYF. The CDR3 DNA reads TGTGCCACCAAAAAGGGGGGGGACGAAAACACCATATATTTT.

The chain recombines TRBV5-4 with TRBJ1-1, with D maybe TRBD1 (5 bases). The germline gives CDR1 SGHNT, CDR2 YYREEE (reference sequence). Trimming pared 4 bases from V and 4 bases from J, leaving 11 bases between. This CDR3 comprises 13 residues. CDR3 coding DNA: TGTGCCAGCAGCGCGCAGGGTCCCACTGAAGCTTTCTTT. Translated, it gives CASSAQGPTEAFF.

This clone is a singleton in its sample. This chain links TRBV12-3 or TRBV12-4 with TRBJ2-7; possibly TRBD1 for D (6 bases). V was trimmed by 6 bases and J by 7 bases, leaving 13 bases between them. The CDR3 spans 12 residues. CDR3 region: CASRVTGIEQYF. The CDR3 DNA follows: TGTGCCAGCAGGGTTACAGGGATTGAGCAGTACTTC.

The J gene is TRBJ1-2, the V gene TRBV6-5, with D perhaps matching TRBD1 (6 bases). Germline V gives CDR1 MNHEY, CDR2 SVGAGI. V was trimmed by 6 bases and J by 8 bases, leaving 19 bases between them. The CDR3 contains 14 residues. As DNA, the CDR3 is TGTGCCAGCAGGATTAGTGGGGGCGTATCGGGCTACACCTTC. This sequence encodes CASRISGGVSGYTF.

The chain has TRBV29-1 and TRBJ1-1, with unresolved D. The ends were cut back, 5 bases at V and 4 bases at J, with 14 bases in the middle. The length of the CDR3 is 13 residues. Germline CDR1 SQVTM, CDR2 ANQGSEA. CDR3 bases: TGCAGCGTTCAGAAGGGAGTTAGCACTGAAGCTTTCTTT. Translated, it gives CSVQKGVSTEAFF.

In regard to this clone: The junction departs from the called germline gene at one end, perhaps through a read error. The chain links TRBV6-5 to TRBJ1-2, with D maybe TRBD1 (5 bases). Germline V gives CDR1 MNHEY, CDR2 SVGAGI. CDR3 length: 13 residues. The CDR3 reads CASSYRAGRLNLF. The CDR3 nucleotides read TGTGCCAGCAGTTATCGGGCAGGGAGGTTAAATCTCTTC.

The V and J genes are TRBV2 and TRBJ2-5; unclear D gene. V was trimmed by 1 base and J by 0 bases, leaving 9 bases between them. The CDR3 covers 15 residues. The germline V gene encodes CDR1 SNHLY and CDR2 FYNNEI. The CDR3 is CASSEGPLDQETQYF. CDR3 nucleotides: TGTGCCAGCAGTGAAGGCCCCCTAGACCAAGAGACCCAGTACTTC.

The chain links TRBV2 to TRBJ1-6, with 9 positions matching TRBD1. The CDR3 consists of 14 residues. The germline CDR1 and CDR2 sequences are SNHLY and FYNNEI. The J segment lost 7 bases and the V segment lost 8 bases, leaving 6 bases of the junction unmatched. The CDR3 nucleotides read TGTGCCAGCGGGACAGGGCTTGGGAATTCACCCCTCCACTTT. Translation: CASGTGLGNSPLHF.

This rearrangement joins TRBV2 to TRBJ1-1, with TRBD1 matching 9 bases. With 11 bases clipped from V and 6 bases from J, the junction kept 10 bases outside the gene matches. Germline assignment: CDR1 SNHLY and CDR2 FYNNEI. The CDR3 has 13 residues. CDR3 DNA sequence: TGTGCCTTACAGGGGGCGCGTAACGCTGAAGCTTTCTTT. Translating gives CALQGARNAEAFF.

The genes are TRBV30 and TRBJ2-3, with 7 bases that match TRBD1. The V and J ends lost 3 bases and 0 bases, in that order; junction bases with no gene match: 6. CDR1 is GTSNPN, CDR2 SVGIG, per germline (reference sequence). The length of the CDR3 is 15 residues. CDR3 DNA sequence: TGTGCCTGGAGCCGGGACAGAGGGAGCACAGATACGCAGTATTTT. The encoded protein is CAWSRDRGSTDTQYF.

This clone appeared once. The chain links TRBV29-1 to TRBJ1-4, with 8 bases lining up with TRBD1. With V trimmed by 2 bases and J by 5 bases, 1 base remained unmatched. CDR1 and CDR2 from the germline V gene are SQVTM and ANQGSEA. There are 13 residues in the CDR3. This chain's CDR3 is CSVENRGNEKLFF. CDR3 nucleotide sequence: TGCAGCGTTGAAAACAGGGGGAATGAAAAACTGTTTTTT.

This clone was found a few times. V and J are TRBV12-3 or TRBV12-4 and TRBJ2-7; D is possibly TRBD1 (6 bases). This CDR3 has 13 amino acids. V was clipped by 2 bases and J by 5 bases, with 10 bases between them. The CDR3 bases are TGTGCCAGCAGTTTACTCCAGGGGCACGAGCAGTACTTC. Translation gives CASSLLQGHEQYF.

This chain connects TRBV10-3 to TRBJ1-2; 9 bases line up with TRBD1. Germline trimming cut 3 bases from V and 7 bases from J; bases unmatched to any gene: 3. This CDR3 contains 13 residues. CDR1 is ENHRY, CDR2 SYGVKD, per germline. The CDR3 protein is CAISEQGAGGYTF. CDR3 DNA: TGTGCCATCAGTGAACAGGGGGCCGGTGGCTACACCTTC.

The CDR3 protein is CAWSPTGRLSNSPLHF. The CDR3 bases are TGTGCCTGGAGCCCAACAGGGCGGCTTTCTAATTCACCCCTCCACTTT. V usage is TRBV30 and J usage is TRBJ1-6, with D possibly being TRBD1 (6 bases). The CDR3 is made up of 16 amino acids. Germline CDR1 is GTSNPN and CDR2 is SVGIG (reference sequence). V gave up 3 bases and J gave up 6 bases, with 18 bases separating them.

The chain carries TRBV4-2 and TRBJ2-7; TRBD2 agrees at 12 bases. The CDR3 covers 17 residues. V was pared by 0 bases and J by 2 bases, with 5 bases of the junction left unmatched. CDR1 and CDR2 from the germline V gene are LGHNA and YNFKEQ. The CDR3 bases are TGTGCCAGCAGCCAAGATCTCACTAGCGGGGGGCCCTACGAGCAGTACTTC. Protein sequence: CASSQDLTSGGPYEQYF.

V gene TRBV5-1 combines with J gene TRBJ1-1; D perhaps matches TRBD1 (6 bases). CDR1 and CDR2 from the germline V gene are SGHRS and YFSETQ. V was clipped by 4 bases and J by 4 bases, with 17 bases between them. The CDR3 has 15 amino acids. As DNA, the CDR3 is TGCGCCAGCAGCCTCAGAGGACAGTTTGGCACTGAAGCTTTCTTT. It codes for CASSLRGQFGTEAFF. The variable domain in full, completed from reference TRBV5-1 and TRBJ1-1, reads KAGVTQTPRYLIKTRGQQVTLSCSPISGHRSVSWYQQTPGQGLQFLFEYFSETQRNKGNFPGRFSGRQFSNSRSEMNVSTLELGDSALYLCASSLRGQFGTEAFFGQGTRLTVV.

V is TRBV7-9 and J is TRBJ1-4; 9 nucleotides match TRBD1. Germline V CDR1 and CDR2: SEHNR, FQNEAQ (reference sequence). The CDR3 runs to 15 residues. V dropped 5 bases and J dropped 7; count of bases not matched to a gene: 8. The CDR3 coding sequence is TGTGCCAGCAGCAAACGGACAGGGGAGATTGAAAAACTGTTTTTT. Its translation is CASSKRTGEIEKLFF.

J is TRBJ2-2 and V is TRBV29-1; 8 bases align to TRBD1. Trimming removed 0 bases from V and 4 bases from J; junction bases left unmatched: 7. CDR1 is SQVTM and CDR2 is ANQGSEA in the germline V gene. This CDR3 spans 16 amino acids. CDR3: CSVEDLPGGSTGELFF. The DNA for the CDR3 is TGCAGCGTTGAAGATCTTCCAGGGGGCAGCACCGGGGAGCTGTTTTTT.

This chain connects TRBV2 to TRBJ2-5, with TRBD1 matching 7 bases. The trim removed 5 bases at V and 3 bases at J, leaving 9 bases unmatched. In germline, CDR1 is SNHLY, CDR2 FYNNEI. This CDR3 is built from 15 residues. The CDR3 nucleotides are TGTGCCAGCAGTTTCATATCAACAGGGGAAGAGACCCAGTACTTC. Protein product: CASSFISTGEETQYF. The full variable domain, its missing parts supplied by reference TRBV2 and TRBJ2-5, is EPEVTQTPSHQVTQMGQEVILRCVPISNHLYFYWYRQILGQKVEFLVSFYNNEISEKSEIFDDQFSVERPDGSNFTLKIRSTKLEDSAMYFCASSFISTGEETQYFGPGTRLLVL.

The chain employs TRBV28 and TRBJ1-2; 7 bases agree with TRBD1. V trimming: 4 bases; J trimming: 3 bases; junction bases outside the gene matches: 8. The CDR3 is 15 residues long. Germline lookup yields CDR1 MDHEN and CDR2 SYDVKM. The CDR3 protein is CASSSIPQGYYGYTF. The CDR3 region has the DNA TGTGCCAGCAGTTCAATCCCACAGGGGTACTATGGCTACACCTTC.

The table lists this clone with a count of one. The chain recombines TRBV7-9 with TRBJ1-5, with TRBD1 as a possible D gene (5 bases). Looked up from germline, CDR1 is SEHNR and CDR2 is FQNEAQ (reference sequence). The V and J ends lost 5 bases and 0 bases respectively, with 14 bases between them. The CDR3 is made up of 16 amino acids. CDR3 sequence reads: CASSPGGYYSNQPQHF. The CDR3 DNA sequence: TGTGCCAGCAGCCCCGGGGGGTACTATAGCAATCAGCCCCAGCATTTT.

This chain uses TRBV5-4 with TRBJ1-4, with D hard to call. CDR3 length: 16 residues. Trimming cost V 3 bases and J 6 bases, with 18 bases left between them. Per germline, CDR1 SGHNT and CDR2 YYREEE (reference sequence). The CDR3 loop is CASSSLGGSLDEKLFF. CDR3 nucleotide sequence: TGTGCCAGCAGCTCACTCGGCGGGAGCCTAGATGAAAAACTGTTTTTT.

This clone was counted between two and nine times. The V gene is TRBV27, the J gene TRBJ1-6; D is undetermined. Trimming cost V 6 bases and J 13 bases, with 22 bases left between them. The length of the CDR3 is 15 residues. CDR1 is MNHEY, CDR2 SMNVEV, per germline (reference sequence). The CDR3 sequence is CASSPAGSSRSPLHF. CDR3 DNA sequence: TGTGCCAGCAGCCCAGCGGGCTCCTCTCGGTCTCCCCTCCACTTT.

This clone was counted once. The chain recombines TRBV5-1 with TRBJ2-3, with TRBD2 identical over 15 bases. CDR1 and CDR2 from the germline V gene are SGHRS and YFSETQ. The CDR3 spans 17 residues. Trimming at V came to 4 bases and at J to 6 bases, leaving 9 bases not matched to a gene. The CDR3, as DNA: TGCGCCAGCAGCCTCGGACTAGCGGGGGGGCCCTGGGATACGCAGTATTTT. Protein product: CASSLGLAGGPWDTQYF.

This rearrangement joins TRBV5-4 to TRBJ2-7; D unresolved. The CDR3 has 15 amino acids. Trimming took 0 bases from V and 0 from J, leaving 10 bases between them. Per the germline V gene, CDR1 is SGHNT and CDR2 is YYREEE (reference sequence). The CDR3 region is CASSLDFSSSYEQYF. CDR3 bases: TGTGCCAGCAGCTTGGATTTCTCTAGCTCCTACGAGCAGTACTTC.

V and J are TRBV28 and TRBJ1-1, with TRBD1 identical over 10 bases. Trimming removed 10 bases from V and 0 bases from J; junction bases left unmatched: 11. The germline V gene has CDR1 MDHEN and CDR2 SYDVKM. CDR3 length: 16 residues. In nucleotides, the CDR3 is TGTGCCACCACGGACAGGGGGAATAATTTGAACACTGAAGCTTTCTTT. Encoded protein: CATTDRGNNLNTEAFF.

This chain links TRBV7-9 with TRBJ1-5; D is possibly TRBD1 (5 bases). V was trimmed by 4 bases and J by 7 bases, leaving 20 bases between them. The CDR3 is 16 amino acids. Germline V gives CDR1 SEHNR, CDR2 FQNEAQ (reference sequence). CDR3 region: CASSWGGRGSDQPQHF. CDR3 nucleotides: TGTGCCAGCAGCTGGGGTGGGAGGGGCAGTGACCAGCCCCAGCATTTT. The complete variable domain, with remaining parts taken from reference TRBV7-9 and TRBJ1-5, reads DTGVSQNPRHKITKRGQNVTFRCDPISEHNRLYWYRQTLGQGPEFLTYFQNEAQLEKSRLLSDRFSAERPKGSFSTLEIQRTEQGDSAMYLCASSWGGRGSDQPQHFGDGTRLSIL.

This chain connects TRBV29-1 to TRBJ1-2; D is possibly TRBD1 (6 bases). CDR1 is SQVTM, CDR2 ANQGSEA, per germline. The CDR3 has 17 amino acids. Trimming shortened V by 5 bases and J by 3 bases, and 25 bases separated the two germline ends. The chain's CDR3 is CSVTPKVGRGADYGYTF. For the CDR3, the DNA is TGCAGCGTTACACCTAAGGTGGGCAGGGGCGCGGACTATGGCTACACCTTC. The variable domain in full, with the rest retrieved from reference TRBV29-1 and TRBJ1-2, is SAVISQKPSRDICQRGTSLTIQCQVDSQVTMMFWYRQQPGQSLTLIATANQGSEATYESGFVIDKFPISRPNLTFSTLTVSNMSPEDSSIYLCSVTPKVGRGADYGYTFGSGTRLTVV.